This is a list of T cell receptor beta chains from one sample in a study of control samples from healthy donors and cancer patients. The protocol was immunoSEQ multiplex PCR, while the TCRdb copy is restricted to in-frame clones and leaves out a portion. Among fewer than 500,000 clones listed, about 93% were seen once. Specimen: PBMCs. The receptors here all came from a man aged 35 to 55 with head and neck cancer. CDR3s include the opening cysteine and the closing phenylalanine or tryptophan. A D gene is named only where the DNA matches it firmly. Size tells how often a clone was seen (once, few, many) or the class of an expanded clone, and some rows leave it out.

size	V	D	J	DNA	CDR3
few	TRBV27	TRBD2	TRBJ2-5	TGTGCCAGCAGAACGGTGGGGGGGGTGGACCAGTACTTC	CASRTVGGVDQYF
-	TRBV7-3	-	TRBJ2-3	TGTGCCAGCAGCTTAAATAGCGGCACAGATACGCAGTATTTT	CASSLNSGTDTQYF
-	TRBV5-5	TRBD2	TRBJ2-1	TGTGCCAGCAGCGGGACCTCCGGGACTAGCGGGATAAATGAGCAGTTCTTC	CASSGTSGTSGINEQFF
-	TRBV29-1	TRBD1	TRBJ2-1	TGCAGCGTTGAAGATGGCCAGGGGGTTGGTGAGCAGTTCTTC	CSVEDGQGVGEQFF
once	TRBV5-1	TRBD2	TRBJ2-7	TGCGCCAGCAGCTTCAGCCTAGCGGGAGTAGACGAGCAGTACTTC	CASSFSLAGVDEQYF
-	TRBV19	-	TRBJ1-5	TGTGCCGGGGGAGGTGGAGGGAACCAGCCCCAGCATTTT	CAGGGGGNQPQHF
once	TRBV28	-	TRBJ1-5	TGTGCCAGCAGTCCGCAATGGGAGCCCCAGCATTTT	CASSPQWEPQHF
-	TRBV29-1	-	TRBJ2-2	TGCAGCGTTCTAAAGCGGACCGGGGAGCTGTTTTTT	CSVLKRTGELFF
-	TRBV10-3	TRBD1	TRBJ1-5	TGTGCCATCAGTGAGTCCCCAGGACAGGGCAATCAGCCCCAGCATTTT	CAISESPGQGNQPQHF
-	TRBV7-3	-	TRBJ1-3	TGTGCCAGCAGTCTGTCTCGGGGAAACACCATATATTTT	CASSLSRGNTIYF
once	TRBV7-9	-	TRBJ2-5	TGTGCCAGCAGCTCCCAAGAGACCCAGTACTTC	CASSSQETQYF
-	TRBV27	TRBD1	TRBJ1-3	TGTGCCAGCAGCCGACAGGGAACTGGAAACACCATATATTTT	CASSRQGTGNTIYF
few	TRBV7-2	TRBD1	TRBJ1-1	TGTGCCAGCAGCTTGTCCGCAGGGGGCTACACTGAAGCTTTCTTT	CASSLSAGGYTEAFF
few	TRBV30	-	TRBJ2-6	TGTGCCTGGAGTACGGGACACTCTGGGGCCAACGTCCTGACTTTC	CAWSTGHSGANVLTF
-	TRBV30	-	TRBJ1-1	TGTGCCTGGGGGAAAGCAATTAACACTGAAGCTTTCTTT	CAWGKAINTEAFF
-	TRBV28	TRBD2	TRBJ2-1	TGTGCCAGCACCCAGAGCGGGAGGGGTGAGCAGTTCTTC	CASTQSGRGEQFF
once	TRBV28	TRBD1	TRBJ1-5	TGTGCCAGCAGTCGAGTCGACAGGGGCAGGCAGCCCCAGCATTTT	CASSRVDRGRQPQHF
-	TRBV15	TRBD2	TRBJ2-1	TGTGCCACCAGCAGAAGAAGCGGGAGTTGGTACAATGAGCAGTTCTTC	CATSRRSGSWYNEQFF
-	TRBV28	-	TRBJ1-2	TGTGCCAGCAGTCCTCACAGGGCCAAAGGGGACGGCTACACCTTC	CASSPHRAKGDGYTF
-	TRBV7-2	-	TRBJ2-3	TGTGCCAGCAGCTTTGTATCTCCAGATACGCAGTATTTT	CASSFVSPDTQYF
few	TRBV13	TRBD2	TRBJ2-5	TGTGCCAGCAGCCTCCTAGCGGGGGGCCACAGGGAGACCCAGTACTTC	CASSLLAGGHRETQYF
-	TRBV6-4	-	TRBJ1-1	TGTGCCAGCAGTGACAGGGAGGATACTGAAGCTTTCTTT	CASSDREDTEAFF
once	TRBV30	-	TRBJ2-7	TGTGCCTGGAAATGGGGGGCGAGGAGCTCCTACGAGCAGTACTTC	CAWKWGARSSYEQYF
-	TRBV6-6	TRBD2	TRBJ2-3	TGTGCCAGTCTCTGGCGGGAGGCAGATACGCAGTATTTT	CASLWREADTQYF
once	TRBV5-4	TRBD1	TRBJ2-7	TGTGCCAGCACTCCGGGACAGGGGGCCCAAGGCTCCTACGAGCAGTACTTC	CASTPGQGAQGSYEQYF
-	TRBV11-2	-	TRBJ1-4	TGTGCCAGCAGCTTATCCGTCACTGAAAAACTGTTTTTT	CASSLSVTEKLFF
-	TRBV2	TRBD1	TRBJ1-2	TGTGCCAGCAGTGAAGGGGTTGGGACAGGGGACGGCTATACCTTC	CASSEGVGTGDGYTF
-	TRBV4-1	-	TRBJ1-1	TGCGCCAGCAGCCAAGTGATGGCAGTGAACACTGAAGCTTTCTTT	CASSQVMAVNTEAFF
-	TRBV3-1/TRBV3-2	-	TRBJ1-3	TGTGCCAGCAGCCAAATTCCCAGTGGCGGAAACACCATATATTTT	CASSQIPSGGNTIYF
-	TRBV7-2	-	TRBJ2-3	TGTGCCAGCAGCTTAGGCCCGGGGACAGATACGCAGTATTTT	CASSLGPGTDTQYF
-	TRBV19	-	TRBJ2-2	TGTGCCAGTAGTATAGTCAGCTCCCCTTATGCCGGGGAGCTGTTTTTT	CASSIVSSPYAGELFF
-	TRBV19	-	TRBJ2-1	TGTGCCAGTAGTCCCACTAGTGATGAGCAGTTCTTC	CASSPTSDEQFF
-	TRBV9	TRBD1	TRBJ2-6	TGTGCCAGCAGCGTAGTCCCGGGACAGGGGGCGTTTGGGGCCAACGTCCTGACTTTC	CASSVVPGQGAFGANVLTF
-	TRBV7-9	-	TRBJ2-7	TGTGCCAGCAGCTTACGGCAGCCCACAGAGCAGTACTTC	CASSLRQPTEQYF
-	TRBV10-3	TRBD2	TRBJ2-7	TGTGCCATCAGTCCTGGACTAGCGGGGGCTGCAGGCTCCTACGAGCAGTACTTC	CAISPGLAGAAGSYEQYF
-	TRBV27	-	TRBJ1-6	TGTGCCTCCAAAAATTCCGGATCCCGGGGTTCACCCCTCCACTTT	CASKNSGSRGSPLHF
-	TRBV9	-	TRBJ2-1	TGTGCCAGCAGCGTAGGCTACAATGAGCAGTTCTTC	CASSVGYNEQFF
-	TRBV7-9	-	TRBJ1-1	TGTGCCAGCAGCTTTGGGGGTAACACTGAAGCTTTCTTT	CASSFGGNTEAFF
-	TRBV9	-	TRBJ1-3	TGTGCCAGCAGCGTCCTCTCTGGAAACACCATATATTTT	CASSVLSGNTIYF
-	TRBV5-4	TRBD2	TRBJ2-7	TGTGCCAGCAGCTTGGCGAGGACTAGCGGGGGGCCCGAGAAGTACTTC	CASSLARTSGGPEKYF
-	TRBV24-1	-	TRBJ2-1	TGTGCCACCAGTTCAAATCGGGCGGAAACCTACAATGAGCAGTTCTTC	CATSSNRAETYNEQFF
-	TRBV7-6	-	TRBJ1-4	TGTGCCAGCAGCTTAGAAGCGGCTCCAAGTCGGGAAAAACTGTTTTTT	CASSLEAAPSREKLFF
-	TRBV5-6	-	TRBJ1-2	TGTGCCAGCAGCTTGCCGTCCCCTAGGGGGTACGGCTACACCTTC	CASSLPSPRGYGYTF
-	TRBV11-2	TRBD2	TRBJ2-1	TGTGCCAGCAGCTTTAACCCCGCGGGGGAGGGTGAGCAGTTCTTC	CASSFNPAGEGEQFF
-	TRBV30	TRBD1	TRBJ2-1	TGTGCCTGGAGTGAGGACAGGAGCTCCTACAATGAGCAGTTCTTC	CAWSEDRSSYNEQFF